The clone carrying this TCR beta chain was recorded a few times. Germline V CDR1 and CDR2: SGHVS, FNYEAQ. V gave up 0 bases and J gave up 3 bases, with 3 bases separating them. The CDR3 has 13 residues. The data were taken from a study of shared clonotypes between healthy human individuals. Assay execution took place at the deep level. Profiled with immunoSEQ multiplex PCR; TCRdb holds only in-frame clones, not every one. The sample lists 1,400,000 or so clones; approximately 98.5% were seen once. This receptor was identified in a man younger than 45 in good health. Sequencing input: naive CD4+ T cells sorted from blood. The subset is: CD45RA+ positively selected. The chain recombines TRBV7-6 with TRBJ1-5; no clear D gene. The CDR3 region has the DNA TGTGCCAGCAGCTTAGCCCTCAATCAGCCCCAGCATTTT. It is translated as CASSLALNQPQHF. Together with reference TRBV7-6 and TRBJ1-5, the CDR3 gives the full variable domain: GAGVSQSPRYKVTKRGQDVALRCDPISGHVSLYWYRQALGQGPEFLTYFNYEAQQDKSGLPNDRFSAERPEGSISTLTIQRTEQRDSAMYRCASSLALNQPQHFGDGTRLSIL.